The source of this T cell receptor beta chain is a study of blood T cell repertoires in COVID-19. Study details: The United States, Italy and Spain supplied acute and convalescent COVID-19 samples. Nucleic acid was either cDNA or gDNA, and it came from T cells, B-cell-depleted T cells, or PBMCs.

Under the authors' procedure: By means of reference gene primer amplification, nucleated cell counts were estimated. Sequencing was performed with immunoSEQ multiplex PCR; in TCRdb, only in-frame clones are kept and a portion is missing. V, J and clone size are those of that table, while D and trimming were read from the DNA. The profile shows 170,000 or so clones, around 84% of them singletons. During active infection, Seattle patients enrolled and were then monitored through disease. The sequence derives from a man in his sixties with COVID-19, enrolled during active disease. Sequencing input: peripheral blood.

In DNA, the CDR3 is TGTGCCAGTCGGGACAGGACGAGAAACACCATATATTTT. This gives the protein CASRDRTRNTIYF. The gene calls are TRBV6-5 and TRBJ1-3; 8 bases are shared with TRBD1. CDR1 and CDR2 from the germline V gene are MNHEY and SVGAGI. With 9 bases clipped from V and 5 bases from J, the junction kept 6 bases outside the gene matches. The CDR3 is 13 amino acids.